What follows is one T cell receptor (beta chain) and its context. Its target is not known. The V gene's germline CDR1 is SGHRS and CDR2 YFSETQ. CDR3 size: 16 residues. The V end lost 4 bases, the J end lost 3 bases, and 16 bases lay between the germline ends. The libraries were made with immunoSEQ v3. The repertoire was sequenced with immunoSEQ multiplex PCR; TCRdb's copy has only in-frame clones and lacks some. The sample shows about 50,000 clones, around 79% of them seen only once. The sample comes from a study of TIL therapy for anti-PD-1-resistant metastatic lung cancer. At the level of the study: Tumors carried a median about 1.5 non-synonymous mutations per megabase.

Findings and limits, study-wide: Patients were highly selected, enriched for treatment-naive, never-smoker and oncogene-addicted cases.

As for time point: pre-treatment sample, taken before nivolumab and TIL therapy. The chain recombines TRBV5-1 with TRBJ2-2; maybe TRBD1 (6 bases). The sequencing here drew on blood, taken at baseline. The TCR sequence derives from a woman aged 25-80 years with non-small cell lung cancer. CDR3 DNA: TGCGCCAGCAGCCCCACAGGGAGCTCGGACACCGGGGAGCTGTTTTTT. Translating it yields CASSPTGSSDTGELFF. Full variable domain (remainder filled in from reference TRBV5-1 and TRBJ2-2): KAGVTQTPRYLIKTRGQQVTLSCSPISGHRSVSWYQQTPGQGLQFLFEYFSETQRNKGNFPGRFSGRQFSNSRSEMNVSTLELGDSALYLCASSPTGSSDTGELFFGEGSRLTVL.